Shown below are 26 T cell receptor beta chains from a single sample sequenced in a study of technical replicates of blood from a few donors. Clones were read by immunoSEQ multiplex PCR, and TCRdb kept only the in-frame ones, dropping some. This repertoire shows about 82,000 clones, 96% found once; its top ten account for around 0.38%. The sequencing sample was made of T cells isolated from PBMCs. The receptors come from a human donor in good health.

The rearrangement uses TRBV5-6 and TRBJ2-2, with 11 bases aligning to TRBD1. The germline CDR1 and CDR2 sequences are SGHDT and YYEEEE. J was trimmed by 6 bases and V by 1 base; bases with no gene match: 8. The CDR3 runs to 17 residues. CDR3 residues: CASSLIPGQGDAGELFF. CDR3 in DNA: TGTGCCAGCAGCTTGATCCCGGGACAGGGGGACGCCGGGGAGCTGTTTTTT.

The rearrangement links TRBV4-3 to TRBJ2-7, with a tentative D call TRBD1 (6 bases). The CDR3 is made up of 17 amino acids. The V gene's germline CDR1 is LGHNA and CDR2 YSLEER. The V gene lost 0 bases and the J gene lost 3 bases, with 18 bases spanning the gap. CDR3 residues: CASSQEQGQSLIYEQYF. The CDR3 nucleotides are TGCGCCAGCAGCCAAGAACAGGGTCAGAGCCTCATCTACGAGCAGTACTTC.

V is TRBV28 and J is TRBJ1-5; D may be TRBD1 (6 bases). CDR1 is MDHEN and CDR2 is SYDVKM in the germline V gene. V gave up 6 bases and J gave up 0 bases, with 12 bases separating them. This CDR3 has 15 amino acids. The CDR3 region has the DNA TGTGCCAGCAGGGGGGCAGTTAATAGCAATCAGCCCCAGCATTTT. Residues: CASRGAVNSNQPQHF.

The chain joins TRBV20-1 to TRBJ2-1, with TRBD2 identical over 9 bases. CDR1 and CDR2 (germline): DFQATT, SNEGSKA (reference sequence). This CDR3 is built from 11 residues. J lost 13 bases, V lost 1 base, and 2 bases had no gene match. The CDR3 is CSARVAGVQFF. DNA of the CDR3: TGCAGTGCTAGAGTAGCGGGAGTCCAGTTCTTC.

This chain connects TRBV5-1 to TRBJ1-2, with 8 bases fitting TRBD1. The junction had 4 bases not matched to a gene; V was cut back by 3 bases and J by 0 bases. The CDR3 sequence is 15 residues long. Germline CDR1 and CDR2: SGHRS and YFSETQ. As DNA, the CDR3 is TGCGCCAGCAGCTCCGGACAGGGAGCTAACTATGGCTACACCTTC. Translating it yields CASSSGQGANYGYTF.

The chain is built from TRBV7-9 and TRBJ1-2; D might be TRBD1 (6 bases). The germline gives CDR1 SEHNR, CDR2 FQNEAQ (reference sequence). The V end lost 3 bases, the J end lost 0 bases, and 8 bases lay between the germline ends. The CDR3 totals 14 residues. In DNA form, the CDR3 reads TGTGCCAGCAGCTTGAGACAGGCTAACTATGGCTACACCTTC. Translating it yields CASSLRQANYGYTF.

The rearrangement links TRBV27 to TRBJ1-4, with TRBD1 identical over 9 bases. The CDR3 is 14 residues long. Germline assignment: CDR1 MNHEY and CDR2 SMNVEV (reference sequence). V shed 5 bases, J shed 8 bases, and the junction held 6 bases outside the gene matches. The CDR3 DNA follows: TGTGCCAGCAGTGACAGGGGGTATAACGAAAAACTGTTTTTT. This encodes CASSDRGYNEKLFF. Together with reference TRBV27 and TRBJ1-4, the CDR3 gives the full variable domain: EAQVTQNPRYLITVTGKKLTVTCSQNMNHEYMSWYRQDPGLGLRQIYYSMNVEVTDKGDVPEGYKVSRKEKRNFPLILESPSPNQTSLYFCASSDRGYNEKLFFGSGTQLSVL.

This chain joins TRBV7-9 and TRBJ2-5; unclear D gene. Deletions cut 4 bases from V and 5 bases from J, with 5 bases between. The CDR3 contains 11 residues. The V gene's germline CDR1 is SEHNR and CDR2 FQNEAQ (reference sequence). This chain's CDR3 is CASSSRETQYF. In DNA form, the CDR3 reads TGTGCCAGCAGCTCTAGGGAGACCCAGTACTTC.

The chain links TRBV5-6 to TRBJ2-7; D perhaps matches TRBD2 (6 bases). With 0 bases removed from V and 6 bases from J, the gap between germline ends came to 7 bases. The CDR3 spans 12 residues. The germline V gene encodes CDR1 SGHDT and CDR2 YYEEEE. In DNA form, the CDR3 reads TGTGCCAGCAGCTTGGTGGGGGGCGAGCAGTACTTC. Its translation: CASSLVGGEQYF.

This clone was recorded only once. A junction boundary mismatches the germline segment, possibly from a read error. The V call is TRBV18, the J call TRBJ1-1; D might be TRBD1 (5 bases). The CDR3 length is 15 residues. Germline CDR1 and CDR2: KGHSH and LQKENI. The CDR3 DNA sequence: TGTGCCAGCTCTCTCCGGGACGGGGGAAACAGTGAAGCTTTCTTT. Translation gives CASSLRDGGNSEAFF.

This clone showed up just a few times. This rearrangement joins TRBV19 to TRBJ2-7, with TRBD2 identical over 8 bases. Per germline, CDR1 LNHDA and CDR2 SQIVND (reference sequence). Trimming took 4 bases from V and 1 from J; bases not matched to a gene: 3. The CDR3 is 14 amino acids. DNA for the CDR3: TGTGCCAGTAGTACTAGCGGGCCGTCCTACGAGCAGTACTTC. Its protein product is CASSTSGPSYEQYF.

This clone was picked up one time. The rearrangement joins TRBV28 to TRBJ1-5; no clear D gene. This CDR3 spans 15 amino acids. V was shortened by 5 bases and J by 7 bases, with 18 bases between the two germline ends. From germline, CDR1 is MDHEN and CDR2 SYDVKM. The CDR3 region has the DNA TGTGCCAGCAGTGTGTACCCAGGATCCTCCCAGCCCCAGCATTTT. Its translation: CASSVYPGSSQPQHF.

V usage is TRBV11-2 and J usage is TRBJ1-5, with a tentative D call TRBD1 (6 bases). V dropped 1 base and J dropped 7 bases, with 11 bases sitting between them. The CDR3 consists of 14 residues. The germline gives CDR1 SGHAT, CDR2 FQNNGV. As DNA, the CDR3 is TGTGCCAGCAGCTTAGCAGGGGCAGGGCAGCCCCAGCATTTT. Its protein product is CASSLAGAGQPQHF.

The CDR3 DNA sequence: TGTGCCAGCAGACCGGACAGGACGGCCTATGGCTACACCTTC. Translation gives CASRPDRTAYGYTF. The V call is TRBV6-5, the J call TRBJ1-2; 7 nucleotides match TRBD1. The V gene's germline CDR1 is MNHEY and CDR2 SVGAGI. There are 14 residues in the CDR3. V shed 6 bases and J 4 bases; nucleotides not matched to a gene: 8.

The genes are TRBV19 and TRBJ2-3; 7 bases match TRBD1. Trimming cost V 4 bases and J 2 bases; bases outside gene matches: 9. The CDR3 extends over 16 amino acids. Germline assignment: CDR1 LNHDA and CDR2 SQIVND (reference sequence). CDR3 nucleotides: TGTGCCAGTAGTAAAGGTAGGAAGGGGGCCACAGATACGCAGTATTTT. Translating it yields CASSKGRKGATDTQYF.

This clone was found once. The CDR3, as DNA: TGTGCCAGCAGTGGGGCACAGGTAGCGGGAGCGCAGTACTTC. This codes for CASSGAQVAGAQYF. V gene TRBV2 combines with J gene TRBJ2-7, with 9 bases lining up with TRBD2. Trimming removed 4 bases from V and 9 bases from J; junction bases left unmatched: 10. CDR1 and CDR2 (germline): SNHLY, FYNNEI. The CDR3 totals 14 residues.

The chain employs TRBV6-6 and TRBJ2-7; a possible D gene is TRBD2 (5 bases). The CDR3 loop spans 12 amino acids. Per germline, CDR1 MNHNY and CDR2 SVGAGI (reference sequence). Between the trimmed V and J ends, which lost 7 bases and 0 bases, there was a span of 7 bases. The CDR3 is CASTGSSYEQYF. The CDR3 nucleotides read TGTGCCAGCACGGGGAGCTCCTACGAGCAGTACTTC.

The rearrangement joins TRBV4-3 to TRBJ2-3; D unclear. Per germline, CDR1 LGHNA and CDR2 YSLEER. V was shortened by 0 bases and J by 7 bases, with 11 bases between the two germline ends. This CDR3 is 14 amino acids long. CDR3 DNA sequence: TGCGCCAGCAGCCAAGACCCGCAGGCCTATACGCAGTATTTT. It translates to CASSQDPQAYTQYF.

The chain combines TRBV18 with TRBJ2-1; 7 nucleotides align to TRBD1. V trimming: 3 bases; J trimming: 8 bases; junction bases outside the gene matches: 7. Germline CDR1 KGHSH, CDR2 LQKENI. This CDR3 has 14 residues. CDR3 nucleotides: TGTGCCAGCTCACCTCGGAGGACAGGCGATGAGCAGTTCTTC. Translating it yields CASSPRRTGDEQFF.

CDR3 residues: CASSVSTGRSNYGYTF. For the CDR3, the DNA is TGTGCCAGCAGCGTCTCCACAGGACGGAGTAACTATGGCTACACCTTC. The chain has TRBV5-5 and TRBJ1-2; possible D gene TRBD1, 5 bases. V lost 4 bases and J lost 1, with 17 bases in between. The CDR3 consists of 16 residues. From germline, CDR1 is SGHKS and CDR2 YYEKEE (reference sequence).

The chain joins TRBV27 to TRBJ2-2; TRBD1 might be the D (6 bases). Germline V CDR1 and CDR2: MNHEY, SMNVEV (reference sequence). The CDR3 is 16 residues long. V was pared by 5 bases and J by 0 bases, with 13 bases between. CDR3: CASSPVQGANTGELFF. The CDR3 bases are TGTGCCAGCAGTCCGGTACAGGGAGCGAACACCGGGGAGCTGTTTTTT.

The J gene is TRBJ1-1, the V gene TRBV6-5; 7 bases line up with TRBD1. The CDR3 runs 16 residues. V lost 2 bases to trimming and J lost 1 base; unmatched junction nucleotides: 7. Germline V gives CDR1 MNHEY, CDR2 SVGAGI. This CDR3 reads CASSYPSKGANTEAFF. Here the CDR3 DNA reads TGTGCCAGCAGTTACCCGTCGAAGGGGGCGAACACTGAAGCTTTCTTT.

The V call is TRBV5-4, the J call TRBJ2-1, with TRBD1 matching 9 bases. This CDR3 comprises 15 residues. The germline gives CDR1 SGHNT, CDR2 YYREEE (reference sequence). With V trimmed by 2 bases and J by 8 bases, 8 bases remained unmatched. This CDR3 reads CASSFGGQGVHEQFF. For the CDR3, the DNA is TGTGCCAGCAGCTTTGGGGGACAGGGAGTTCATGAGCAGTTCTTC. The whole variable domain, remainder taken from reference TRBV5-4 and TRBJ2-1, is ETGVTQSPTHLIKTRGQQVTLRCSSQSGHNTVSWYQQALGQGPQFIFQYYREEENGRGNFPPRFSGLQFPNYSSELNVNALELDDSALYLCASSFGGQGVHEQFFGPGTRLTVL.

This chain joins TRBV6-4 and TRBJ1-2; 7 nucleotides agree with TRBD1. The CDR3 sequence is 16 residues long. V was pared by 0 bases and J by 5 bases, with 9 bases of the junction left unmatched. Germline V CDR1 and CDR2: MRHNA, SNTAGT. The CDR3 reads CASSDSIATGFYGYTF. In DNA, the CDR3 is TGTGCCAGCAGTGACTCGATCGCGACAGGGTTTTATGGCTACACCTTC.

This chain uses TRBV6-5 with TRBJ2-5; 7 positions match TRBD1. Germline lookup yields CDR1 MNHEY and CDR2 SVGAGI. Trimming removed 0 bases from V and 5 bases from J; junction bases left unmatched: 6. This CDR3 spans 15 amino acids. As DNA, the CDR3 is TGTGCCAGCAGTTACTCGACAGGGTGGCTGGAGACCCAGTACTTC. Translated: CASSYSTGWLETQYF.

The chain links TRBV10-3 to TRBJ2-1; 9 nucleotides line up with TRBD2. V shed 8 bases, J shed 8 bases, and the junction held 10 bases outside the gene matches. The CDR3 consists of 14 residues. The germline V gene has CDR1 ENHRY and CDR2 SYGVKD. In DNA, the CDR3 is TGTGCCATCTTAGACCCTAGCGGGAAGGATGAGCAGTTCTTC. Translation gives CAILDPSGKDEQFF.